This T cell receptor beta chain is from a study of T cell repertoires in cytomegalovirus infection. Overall study findings and caveats: The study identified carriers of CMV plus the relevant HLA from cumulative public TCR beta family frequency.

This clonotype appeared many times. Its matching antigen is unknown. The CDR3 is made up of 14 amino acids. CDR1 is SGHTA, CDR2 FQGNSA, per germline. V was cut by 10 bases and J by 0 bases, with 16 bases left in between. From the reads, TCRdb called clonotypes with MiXCR, one entry per CDR3 protein. Altogether some 77,000 distinct CDR3 sequences are present, 3.7% being singletons, with the ten largest covering 3.5% to 6%. The chain uses TRBV7-2 and TRBJ2-7, with a tentative D call TRBD2 (6 bases). The TCR was taken from a human donor in good health (CMV status not recorded). Some clones in this sample may be carry-over from other donors' samples. The sample taken for sequencing was PBMCs. This CDR3 is CATAPRERSYEQYF. The CDR3 DNA sequence: TGTGCCACCGCGCCCCGGGAGCGCTCCTACGAGCAGTACTTC.